Listed here are 10 T cell receptor beta chains from one sample, sequenced in a study of blood T cell repertoires in COVID-19. Only in-frame clones appear in the TCRdb table, and some are missing; sequencing was by immunoSEQ multiplex PCR. This sample yields approximately 82,000 clones, of which 65% to 85% are seen a single time; about 17% belongs to the top ten. The sample taken for sequencing was peripheral blood. The receptors originated from an older woman with acute or convalescent COVID-19.

The chain employs TRBV5-6 and TRBJ1-2; 9 nucleotides agree with TRBD1. The CDR3 loop spans 16 amino acids. After removal of 5 bases from V and 7 bases from J, the junction contained 15 bases not matched to a gene. Germline lookup yields CDR1 SGHDT and CDR2 YYEEEE. DNA for the CDR3: TGTGCCAGCAGTAAATCCGGGACAGGGTCGTTCGGTGGCTACACCTTC. It yields the protein CASSKSGTGSFGGYTF.

This clone was seen a handful of times. V and J are TRBV7-9 and TRBJ2-7, with D possibly being TRBD2 (5 bases). In germline, CDR1 is SEHNR, CDR2 FQNEAQ (reference sequence). The germline V and J ends were trimmed by 3 bases and 2 bases, with 8 bases remaining between them. This CDR3 spans 13 amino acids. In DNA, the CDR3 is TGTGCCAGCAGCTTCGTCGGGACCTACGAGCAGTACTTC. As protein: CASSFVGTYEQYF.

The J gene is TRBJ2-3, the V gene TRBV27; 14 nucleotides line up with TRBD2. Unmatched junction bases numbered 14, after V lost 4 bases and J lost 2 bases. The CDR3 extends over 20 amino acids. The germline V gene encodes CDR1 MNHEY and CDR2 SMNVEV (reference sequence). The CDR3 reads CASSYPGGLAGGKSTDTQYF. For the CDR3, the DNA is TGTGCCAGCAGTTACCCCGGCGGACTAGCGGGAGGCAAGTCCACAGATACGCAGTATTTT.

In this sample, this clone turned up a few times. The chain combines TRBV7-8 with TRBJ1-2; D is unclear. Germline CDR1 SGHVS, CDR2 FQNEAQ. This CDR3 is 13 amino acids long. V lost 4 bases to trimming and J lost 5 bases, with 11 bases between them. Here the CDR3 DNA reads TGTGCCAGCAGCTCGGGTTTGGGTTATGGCTACACCTTC. This gives the protein CASSSGLGYGYTF.

This clone was seen only once. V and J are TRBV6-5 and TRBJ1-1; a possible D gene is TRBD1 (5 bases). V was cut by 7 bases and J by 4 bases, with 19 bases left in between. The CDR3 is 15 amino acids. CDR1 and CDR2 (germline): MNHEY, SVGAGI. The chain's CDR3 is CASTPLGWGGTEAFF. CDR3 in DNA: TGTGCCAGCACTCCCCTGGGCTGGGGGGGCACTGAAGCTTTCTTT.

The chain combines TRBV7-9 with TRBJ1-3, with 7 positions matching TRBD1. CDR1 SEHNR and CDR2 FQNEAQ come from the germline V gene (reference sequence). This CDR3 is 15 amino acids long. The V gene end was trimmed by 8 bases and the J gene end by 2 bases; junction bases not matched to a gene: 9. The CDR3 is CASGHRGLAGNTIYF. The CDR3 nucleotides read TGTGCCAGCGGACACAGGGGATTAGCTGGAAACACCATATATTTT.

The J gene is TRBJ2-5, the V gene TRBV2; tentatively, D is TRBD2 (6 bases). V was trimmed by 8 bases and J by 1 base, leaving 17 bases between them. The CDR3 extends over 15 amino acids. Germline-derived CDR1 and CDR2 are SNHLY and FYNNEI. The CDR3 DNA reads as TGTGCCAGCCCCGGGGGAGAGGCCCTCCAAGAGACCCAGTACTTC. Its translation: CASPGGEALQETQYF.

The chain carries TRBV11-3 and TRBJ2-5; 12 nucleotides align to TRBD2. The CDR3 covers 19 residues. Germline V lookup: CDR1 SGHNT, CDR2 YENEEA. V was pared by 1 base and J by 4 bases, with 13 bases of the junction left unmatched. CDR3 nucleotides: TGTGCCAGCAGCTTAGCCCTACTAGCGGGAGGCCTTCCTGCAGAGACCCAGTACTTC. This sequence encodes CASSLALLAGGLPAETQYF.

This chain uses TRBV7-8 with TRBJ2-7; D is perhaps TRBD2 (6 bases). Deletions cut 3 bases from V and 4 bases from J, with 19 bases between. In germline, CDR1 is SGHVS, CDR2 FQNEAQ. The CDR3 contains 16 residues. The CDR3 DNA sequence: TGTGCCAGCAGCTTTAGCAGAGAGGGAGGTGAATACGAGCAGTACTTC. Its protein is CASSFSREGGEYEQYF. Together with reference TRBV7-8 and TRBJ2-7, the CDR3 gives the full variable domain: GAGVSQSPRYKVAKRGQDVALRCDPISGHVSLFWYQQALGQGPEFLTYFQNEAQLDKSGLPSDRFFAERPEGSVSTLKIQRTQQEDSAVYLCASSFSREGGEYEQYFGPGTRLTVT.

The chain joins TRBV5-1 to TRBJ2-2, with 8 bases identical to TRBD2. The CDR3 contains 15 residues. Germline trimming cut 4 bases from V and 4 bases from J; bases unmatched to any gene: 6. Germline V gene sequence: CDR1 SGHRS, CDR2 YFSETQ. This chain's CDR3 is CASSASGGGTGELFF. CDR3 nucleotide sequence: TGCGCCAGCAGCGCCAGCGGGGGAGGCACCGGGGAGCTGTTTTTT. The entire variable domain, with the rest obtained from reference TRBV5-1 and TRBJ2-2, is as follows: KAGVTQTPRYLIKTRGQQVTLSCSPISGHRSVSWYQQTPGQGLQFLFEYFSETQRNKGNFPGRFSGRQFSNSRSEMNVSTLELGDSALYLCASSASGGGTGELFFGEGSRLTVL.